This is a list of T cell receptor beta chains from one sample in a study of beta chain features in type 1 diabetes. TCRdb's copy holds only in-frame clones and misses some; the assay was immunoSEQ multiplex PCR. The sample consists of approximately 30,000 clones, about 61% of them appearing once. Sequencing was carried out using Tregs from blood. These receptors were obtained from a woman in her 30s with type 1 diabetes. Each CDR3 is given with its conserved first and last residue. The D gene is left open where the match is weak. The size entry is marked missing in some rows and otherwise reads once, few, many or a size class.

V gene	D gene	clone size	J gene	CDR3 protein	CDR3 DNA
TRBV7-9	.	once	TRBJ2-1	CASSLRLLRGVRDRDEQFF	TGTGCCAGCAGCTTACGTTTACTCAGGGGAGTAAGGGATAGGGATGAGCAGTTCTTC
TRBV2	TRBD1	.	TRBJ2-5	CASNFRDRAQETQYF	TGTGCCAGCAATTTCCGGGACAGGGCGCAAGAGACCCAGTACTTC
TRBV11-1	.	.	TRBJ1-1	CASSFGQLKAFF	TGTGCCAGCAGCTTCGGACAGTTAAAAGCTTTCTTT
TRBV28	.	.	TRBJ2-7	CASIAGQSNYEQYF	TGTGCCAGCATTGCGGGACAGTCAAACTACGAGCAGTACTTC
TRBV6-5	TRBD1	few	TRBJ1-2	CASRGTAYGYTF	TGTGCCAGCAGGGGGACAGCCTATGGCTACACCTTC
TRBV7-9	.	.	TRBJ2-5	CASSSSRGHPGETQYF	TGTGCCAGCAGCTCCTCACGTGGCCATCCTGGTGAGACCCAGTACTTC
TRBV30	TRBD2	few	TRBJ2-1	CAWSRGSSNEQFF	TGTGCCTGGAGTCGCGGGAGTTCGAATGAGCAGTTCTTC
TRBV10-3	.	few	TRBJ2-1	CAIRTGGYNEQFF	TGTGCCATCAGAACCGGGGGTTACAATGAGCAGTTCTTC
TRBV18	.	.	TRBJ2-1	CASSSRTDYNEQFF	TGTGCCAGCTCATCTCGGACAGATTACAATGAGCAGTTCTTC
TRBV11-2	.	.	TRBJ2-6	CASSYTGPGANVLTF	TGTGCCAGCAGCTACACAGGGCCTGGGGCCAACGTCCTGACTTTC
TRBV30	.	.	TRBJ1-2	CACPPGPGGNYGYTF	TGTGCCTGCCCTCCCGGCCCCGGAGGTAACTATGGCTACACCTTC
TRBV25-1	.	.	TRBJ2-2	CASSMAGRLNTGELFF	TGTGCCAGCAGTATGGCGGGACGGCTGAACACCGGGGAGCTGTTTTTT
TRBV7-7	.	.	TRBJ2-3	CASSLSGLSTDTQYF	TGTGCTAGCAGCCTCTCAGGGCTTAGCACAGATACGCAGTATTTT
TRBV20-1	.	.	TRBJ1-2	CSAHRRGGYTF	TGCAGTGCTCACCGCAGGGGAGGCTACACCTTC
TRBV13	.	.	TRBJ2-7	CASSLDSLNSYEQYF	TGTGCCAGCAGCTTAGACAGTCTTAACTCCTACGAGCAGTACTTC
TRBV2	.	.	TRBJ2-5	CASQETQETQYF	TGTGCCAGCCAGGAAACCCAAGAGACCCAGTACTTC
TRBV19	TRBD1	.	TRBJ1-1	CASTPLWGQGLKTEAFF	TGTGCCAGTACCCCCCTTTGGGGACAGGGGTTAAAAACTGAAGCTTTCTTT
TRBV7-9	TRBD2	.	TRBJ2-3	CASSFVSGRGVTDTQYF	TGTGCCAGCAGCTTCGTTAGCGGGAGAGGTGTCACAGATACGCAGTATTTT
TRBV7-2	.	.	TRBJ1-5	CASSRQVDQPQHF	TGTGCCAGCAGCAGACAGGTAGATCAACCCCAGCATTTT
TRBV10-1	TRBD2	.	TRBJ2-1	CASSVTGTSNEQFF	TGCGCCAGCAGTGTGACCGGGACTAGCAATGAGCAGTTCTTC
TRBV7-3	.	.	TRBJ2-1	CASSLRAGPYNEQFF	TGTGCCAGCAGCTTAAGAGCGGGCCCGTACAATGAGCAGTTCTTC
TRBV5-1	.	few	TRBJ2-1	CASSFPSDGRGYNEQFF	TGCGCCAGCAGCTTCCCCTCGGACGGGAGAGGGTACAATGAGCAGTTCTTC
TRBV5-1	TRBD1	few	TRBJ1-1	CASSGSTGWNTEAFF	TGCGCCAGCAGCGGCTCGACAGGGTGGAACACTGAAGCTTTCTTT
TRBV19	.	.	TRBJ2-3	CASSPYSTFTDTQYF	TGTGCCAGTAGTCCTTACAGTACATTCACAGATACGCAGTATTTT
TRBV6-1	.	.	TRBJ1-2	CASSGQVRDYGYTF	TGTGCCAGCAGTGGACAAGTTCGTGACTATGGCTACACCTTC
TRBV6-6	TRBD2	few	TRBJ2-1	CASSLSSGRGNEQFF	TGTGCCAGCAGTCTCTCTAGCGGGAGGGGAAATGAGCAGTTCTTC
TRBV20-1	.	once	TRBJ2-1	CSAREDEEQFF	TGCAGTGCTAGAGAAGATGAGGAGCAGTTCTTC
TRBV7-2	TRBD1	.	TRBJ1-2	CASSSGQGYGYTF	TGTGCCAGCAGCTCCGGACAGGGATATGGCTACACCTTC
TRBV19	.	few	TRBJ2-4	CASSIAGVNIQYF	TGTGCCAGTAGTATAGCGGGAGTAAACATTCAGTACTTC
TRBV19	TRBD2	.	TRBJ2-1	CASTGHGGVGNEQFF	TGTGCCAGTACAGGGCATGGGGGGGTGGGAAATGAGCAGTTCTTC
TRBV18	.	.	TRBJ1-2	CASSPGAPRFAVFNYGYTF	TGTGCCAGCTCACCAGGAGCCCCCAGATTTGCGGTCTTCAACTATGGCTACACCTTC
TRBV4-1	TRBD2	.	TRBJ2-2	CASSGGTSGRNTGELFF	TGCGCCAGCAGCGGCGGGACTAGCGGGAGGAACACCGGGGAGCTGTTTTTT
TRBV19	.	.	TRBJ1-2	CASSTQDSSNYGYTF	TGTGCCAGTAGTACCCAGGACTCCTCTAACTATGGCTACACCTTC
TRBV7-6	TRBD2	once	TRBJ2-7	CASSLKGGSSYEQYF	TGTGCCAGCAGCTTGAAGGGCGGGAGCTCCTACGAGCAGTACTTC
TRBV7-9	.	.	TRBJ1-4	CASSLARESNEKLFF	TGTGCCAGCAGCTTAGCGCGGGAATCTAATGAAAAACTGTTTTTT
TRBV10-2	TRBD1	few	TRBJ1-2	CATTIGQGGGYTF	TGCGCCACAACAATTGGACAGGGAGGAGGCTACACCTTC
TRBV18	.	.	TRBJ2-1	CASSPPSGVINNEQFF	TGTGCCAGCTCACCACCTTCGGGAGTTATCAACAATGAGCAGTTCTTC
TRBV25-1	.	few	TRBJ2-5	CASSESSRQETQYF	TGTGCCAGCAGTGAAAGCTCCCGCCAAGAGACCCAGTACTTC
TRBV11-2	.	.	TRBJ2-7	CASSLVARRTYEQYF	TGTGCCAGCAGCTTAGTGGCTAGGAGAACGTACGAGCAGTACTTC
TRBV18	.	.	TRBJ1-4	CASSPLAQEALSIILGTDEKLFF	TGTGCCAGTTCACCACTCGCCCAGGAAGCCCTCTCCATTATATTGGGCACAGATGAAAAACTGTTTTTT
TRBV4-1	.	.	TRBJ2-5	CASSQDQVRETQYF	TGCGCCAGCAGCCAAGATCAAGTGCGGGAGACCCAGTACTTC
TRBV2	.	.	TRBJ1-5	CASRAGRSSNQPQHF	TGTGCCAGCAGAGCAGGGAGGTCGAGCAATCAGCCCCAGCATTTT
TRBV28	TRBD1	.	TRBJ2-7	CASSFVAGGLYEQYF	TGTGCCAGCAGTTTTGTGGCAGGGGGCTTATACGAGCAGTACTTC
TRBV5-1	.	.	TRBJ2-1	CASSFGPAGGREQFF	TGCGCCAGCAGCTTTGGGCCAGCGGGTGGGCGTGAGCAGTTCTTC
TRBV30	TRBD1	.	TRBJ1-1	CAWNRGDPEAFF	TGTGCCTGGAACAGGGGGGATCCTGAAGCTTTCTTT
TRBV10-1	.	few	TRBJ2-2	CASSTGTGELFF	TGCGCCAGCAGCACAGGGACCGGGGAGCTGTTTTTT
TRBV15	TRBD1	.	TRBJ2-5	CATSSPGTGGAETQYF	TGTGCCACCAGCAGTCCCGGGACAGGGGGCGCGGAGACCCAGTACTTC
TRBV7-9	TRBD1	few	TRBJ2-5	CASSSSPGTGRLETQYF	TGTGCCAGCAGCTCCAGCCCCGGGACAGGGAGACTAGAGACCCAGTACTTC
TRBV7-9	.	few	TRBJ1-3	CASSFTIRASGNTIYF	TGTGCCAGCAGCTTTACTATCAGGGCCTCTGGAAACACCATATATTTT
TRBV2	.	.	TRBJ1-2	CASSRDTNYGYTF	TGTGCCAGCAGTAGGGACACTAACTATGGCTACACCTTC
TRBV4-1	.	.	TRBJ1-2	CASSQVPQGPNYGYTF	TGCGCCAGCAGCCAAGTCCCTCAGGGGCCTAACTATGGCTACACCTTC
TRBV4-1	.	.	TRBJ1-1	CASSQRTGEAFF	TGCGCCAGCAGCCAACGTACAGGGGAAGCTTTCTTT
TRBV11-2	TRBD1	few	TRBJ2-7	CASTRDRGDEQYF	TGTGCCAGCACCCGGGACAGGGGGGACGAGCAGTACTTC
TRBV19	TRBD1	.	TRBJ2-7	CASSWDREGEQYF	TGTGCCAGTAGTTGGGACAGGGAAGGCGAGCAGTACTTC